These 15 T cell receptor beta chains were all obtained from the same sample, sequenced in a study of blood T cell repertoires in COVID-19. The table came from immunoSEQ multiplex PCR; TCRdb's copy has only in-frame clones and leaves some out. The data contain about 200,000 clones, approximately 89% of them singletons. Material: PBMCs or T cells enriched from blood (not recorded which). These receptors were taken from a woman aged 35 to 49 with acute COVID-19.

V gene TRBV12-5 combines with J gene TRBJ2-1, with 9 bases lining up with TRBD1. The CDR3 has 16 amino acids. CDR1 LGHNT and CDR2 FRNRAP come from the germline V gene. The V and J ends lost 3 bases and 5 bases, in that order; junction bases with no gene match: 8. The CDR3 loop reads CASGFYGDRVHNEQFF. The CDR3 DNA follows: TGTGCTAGTGGTTTCTACGGGGACAGGGTCCACAATGAGCAGTTCTTC.

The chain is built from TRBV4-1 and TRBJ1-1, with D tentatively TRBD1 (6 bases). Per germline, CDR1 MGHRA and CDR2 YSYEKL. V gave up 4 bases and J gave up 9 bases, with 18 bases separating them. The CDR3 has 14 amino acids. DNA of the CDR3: TGCGCCAGCAGCCCCCAGGGACCTAGGGGGAAAGCTTTCTTT. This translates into CASSPQGPRGKAFF.

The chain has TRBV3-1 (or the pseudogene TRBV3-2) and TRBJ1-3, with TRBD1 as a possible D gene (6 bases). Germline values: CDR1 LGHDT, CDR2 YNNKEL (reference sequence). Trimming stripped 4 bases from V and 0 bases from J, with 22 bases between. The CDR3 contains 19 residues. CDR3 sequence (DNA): TGTGCCAGCAGCCTCCAGGGCGGGGGGGCTTGGATCTCTGGAAACACCATATATTTT. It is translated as CASSLQGGGAWISGNTIYF.

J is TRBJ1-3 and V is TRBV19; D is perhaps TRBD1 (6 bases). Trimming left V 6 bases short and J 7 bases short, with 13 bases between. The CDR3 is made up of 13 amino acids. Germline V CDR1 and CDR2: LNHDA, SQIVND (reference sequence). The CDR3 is CASRDSGLNTIYF. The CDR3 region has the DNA TGTGCCAGTAGGGACAGTGGGCTTAACACCATATATTTT.

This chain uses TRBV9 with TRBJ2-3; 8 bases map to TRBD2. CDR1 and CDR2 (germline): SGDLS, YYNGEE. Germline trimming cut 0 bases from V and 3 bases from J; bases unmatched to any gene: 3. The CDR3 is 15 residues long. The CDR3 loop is CASSVAGGRTDTQYF. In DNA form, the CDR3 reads TGTGCCAGCAGCGTAGCGGGGGGGCGTACAGATACGCAGTATTTT.

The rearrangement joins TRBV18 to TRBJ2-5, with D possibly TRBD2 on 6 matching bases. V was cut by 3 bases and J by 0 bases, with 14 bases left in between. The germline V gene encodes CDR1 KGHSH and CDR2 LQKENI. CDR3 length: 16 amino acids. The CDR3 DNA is TGTGCCAGCTCACCCCCGAGGCCTAGCGACCAAGAGACCCAGTACTTC. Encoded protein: CASSPPRPSDQETQYF.

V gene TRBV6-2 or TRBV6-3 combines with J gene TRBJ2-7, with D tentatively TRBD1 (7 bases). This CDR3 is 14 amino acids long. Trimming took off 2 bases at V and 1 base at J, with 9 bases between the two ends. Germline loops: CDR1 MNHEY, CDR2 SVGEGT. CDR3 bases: TGTGCCAGCAGTTACGCGGGACAGTCCTACGAGCAGTACTTC. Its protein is CASSYAGQSYEQYF.

The CDR3 spells CASSQDRGGSYEQYF. The CDR3 DNA follows: TGTGCCAGCAGCCAAGACAGGGGGGGCTCCTACGAGCAGTACTTC. V is TRBV28 and J is TRBJ2-7; 9 nucleotides match TRBD1. V dropped 6 bases and J dropped 0; count of bases not matched to a gene: 6. The CDR3 has 15 amino acids. Germline values: CDR1 MDHEN, CDR2 SYDVKM.

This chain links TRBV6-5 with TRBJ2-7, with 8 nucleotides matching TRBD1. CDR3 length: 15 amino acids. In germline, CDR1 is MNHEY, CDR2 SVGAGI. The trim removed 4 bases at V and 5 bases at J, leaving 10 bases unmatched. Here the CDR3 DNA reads TGTGCCAGCAGTTGGAACAGGGGGAGTACCCACGAGCAGTACTTC. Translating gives CASSWNRGSTHEQYF.

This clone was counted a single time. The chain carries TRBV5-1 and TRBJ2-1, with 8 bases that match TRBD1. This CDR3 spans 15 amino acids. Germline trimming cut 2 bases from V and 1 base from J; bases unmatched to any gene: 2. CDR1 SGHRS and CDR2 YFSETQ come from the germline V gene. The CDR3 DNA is TGCGCCAGCAGCTTCACAGGGGGATCCTACAATGAGCAGTTCTTC. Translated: CASSFTGGSYNEQFF.

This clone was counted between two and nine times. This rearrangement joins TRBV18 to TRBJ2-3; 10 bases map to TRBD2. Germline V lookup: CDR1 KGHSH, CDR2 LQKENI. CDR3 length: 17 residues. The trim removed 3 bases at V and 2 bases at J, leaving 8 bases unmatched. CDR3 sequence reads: CASSPFIAGGPTDTQYF. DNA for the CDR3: TGTGCCAGCTCACCTTTCATAGCGGGAGGACCCACAGATACGCAGTATTTT.

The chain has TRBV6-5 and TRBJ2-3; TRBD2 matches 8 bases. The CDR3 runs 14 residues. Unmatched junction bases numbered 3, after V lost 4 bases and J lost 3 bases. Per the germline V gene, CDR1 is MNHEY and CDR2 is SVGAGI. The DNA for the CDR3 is TGTGCCAGCAGTTGGACTAGCACGACAGATACGCAGTATTTT. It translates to CASSWTSTTDTQYF.

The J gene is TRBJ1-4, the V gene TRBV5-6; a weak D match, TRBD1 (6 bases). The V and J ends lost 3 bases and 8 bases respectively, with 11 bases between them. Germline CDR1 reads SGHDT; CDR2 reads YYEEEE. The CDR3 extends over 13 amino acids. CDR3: CASSSRTVEKLFF. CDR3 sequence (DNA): TGTGCCAGCAGCTCTCGGACAGTGGAAAAACTGTTTTTT.

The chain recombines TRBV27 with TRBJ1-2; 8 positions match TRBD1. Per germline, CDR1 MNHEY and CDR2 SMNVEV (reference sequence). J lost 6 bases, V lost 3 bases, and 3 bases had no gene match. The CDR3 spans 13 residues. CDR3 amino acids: CASSFKTGDGYTF. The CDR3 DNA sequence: TGTGCCAGCAGTTTCAAGACAGGGGATGGCTACACCTTC.

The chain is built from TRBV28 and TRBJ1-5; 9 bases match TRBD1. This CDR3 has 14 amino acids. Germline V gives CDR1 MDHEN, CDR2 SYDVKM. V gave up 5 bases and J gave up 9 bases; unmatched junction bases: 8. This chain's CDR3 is CASSEQGARGPQHF. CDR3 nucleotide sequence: TGTGCCAGCAGTGAACAGGGGGCGAGAGGGCCCCAGCATTTT.